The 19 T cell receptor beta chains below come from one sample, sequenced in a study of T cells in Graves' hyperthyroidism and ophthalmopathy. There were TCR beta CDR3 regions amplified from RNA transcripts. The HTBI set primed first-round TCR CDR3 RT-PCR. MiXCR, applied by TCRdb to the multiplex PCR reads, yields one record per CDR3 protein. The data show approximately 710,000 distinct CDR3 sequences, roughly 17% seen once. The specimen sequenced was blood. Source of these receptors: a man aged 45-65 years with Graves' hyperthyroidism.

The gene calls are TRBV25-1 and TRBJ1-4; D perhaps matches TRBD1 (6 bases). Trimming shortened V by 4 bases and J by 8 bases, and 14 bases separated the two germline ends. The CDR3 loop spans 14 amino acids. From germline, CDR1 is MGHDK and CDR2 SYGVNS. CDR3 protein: CASSGTVLLEKLFF. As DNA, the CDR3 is TGTGCCAGCAGTGGGACAGTTTTACTGGAAAAACTGTTTTTT.

CDR3 in amino acids: CASTSGALPGTDTQYF. The CDR3 DNA follows: TGTGCCAGCACCTCCGGGGCTCTGCCTGGCACAGATACGCAGTATTTT. V and J are TRBV27 and TRBJ2-3, with D perhaps matching TRBD1 or TRBD2 (5 bases each). Germline V CDR1 and CDR2: MNHEY, SMNVEV (reference sequence). The V end lost 7 bases, the J end lost 1 base, and 18 bases lay between the germline ends. This CDR3 region has 16 residues.

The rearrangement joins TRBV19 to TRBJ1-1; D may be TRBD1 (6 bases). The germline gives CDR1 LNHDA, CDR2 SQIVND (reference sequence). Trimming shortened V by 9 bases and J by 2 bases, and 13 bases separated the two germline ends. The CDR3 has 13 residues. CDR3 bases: TGTGCCAGCCAGGACAGTTTAAACACTGAAGCTTTCTTT. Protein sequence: CASQDSLNTEAFF.

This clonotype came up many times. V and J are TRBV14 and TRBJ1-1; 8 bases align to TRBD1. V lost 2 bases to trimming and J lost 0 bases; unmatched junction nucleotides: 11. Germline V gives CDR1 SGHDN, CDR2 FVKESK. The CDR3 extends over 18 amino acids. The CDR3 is CASSQLRGTGLLNTEAFF. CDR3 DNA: TGTGCCAGCAGCCAACTAAGGGGGACAGGACTTCTGAACACTGAAGCTTTCTTT.

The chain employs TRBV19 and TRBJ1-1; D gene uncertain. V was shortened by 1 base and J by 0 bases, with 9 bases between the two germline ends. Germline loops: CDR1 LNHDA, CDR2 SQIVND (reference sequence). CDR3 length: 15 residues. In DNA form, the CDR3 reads TGTGCCAGTAGTATAGTTGGCCAGATGAACACTGAAGCTTTCTTT. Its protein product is CASSIVGQMNTEAFF.

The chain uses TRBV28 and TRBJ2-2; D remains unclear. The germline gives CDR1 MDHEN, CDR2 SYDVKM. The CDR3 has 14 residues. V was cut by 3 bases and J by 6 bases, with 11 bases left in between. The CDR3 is CASSFPALPGELFF. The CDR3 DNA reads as TGTGCCAGCAGTTTTCCGGCACTCCCCGGGGAGCTGTTTTTT.

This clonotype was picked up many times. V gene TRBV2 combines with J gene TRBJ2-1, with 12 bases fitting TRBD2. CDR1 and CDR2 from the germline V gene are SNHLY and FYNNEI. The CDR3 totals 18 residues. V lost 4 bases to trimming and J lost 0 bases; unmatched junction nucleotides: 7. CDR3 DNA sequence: TGTGCCAGCAGTGGTCTAGCGGGAGGGATAGGCTCCTACAATGAGCAGTTCTTC. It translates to CASSGLAGGIGSYNEQFF.

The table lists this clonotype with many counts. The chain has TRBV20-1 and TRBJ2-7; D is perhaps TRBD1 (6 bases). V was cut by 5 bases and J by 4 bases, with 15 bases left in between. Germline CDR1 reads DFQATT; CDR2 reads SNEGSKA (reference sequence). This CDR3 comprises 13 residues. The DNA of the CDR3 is TGCAGTGCTGGGGACATCCTGCTTTACGAGCAGTACTTC. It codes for CSAGDILLYEQYF.

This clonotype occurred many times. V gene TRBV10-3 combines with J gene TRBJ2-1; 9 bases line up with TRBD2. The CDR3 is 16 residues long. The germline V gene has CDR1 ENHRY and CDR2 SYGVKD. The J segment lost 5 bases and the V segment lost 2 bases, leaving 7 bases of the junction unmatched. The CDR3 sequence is CAISERVAGADNEQFF. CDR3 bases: TGTGCCATCAGTGAGAGAGTAGCGGGAGCTGACAATGAGCAGTTCTTC.

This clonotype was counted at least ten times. The CDR3 DNA follows: TGTGCCAGCAGCGTAGACAACACACTATGGTACCAAGAGACCCAGTACTTC. It yields the protein CASSVDNTLWYQETQYF. The chain is built from TRBV9 and TRBJ2-5; the D is unclear. This CDR3 has 17 amino acids. V lost 0 bases and J lost 0, with 15 bases in between. Per the germline V gene, CDR1 is SGDLS and CDR2 is YYNGEE.

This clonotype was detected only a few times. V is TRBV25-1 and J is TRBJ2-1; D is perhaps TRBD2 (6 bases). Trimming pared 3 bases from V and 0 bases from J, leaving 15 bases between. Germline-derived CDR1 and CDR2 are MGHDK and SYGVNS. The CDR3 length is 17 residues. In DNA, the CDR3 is TGTGCCAGCAGTGATGCTCCGGGAGCGAGCTCCTACAATGAGCAGTTCTTC. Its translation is CASSDAPGASSYNEQFF.

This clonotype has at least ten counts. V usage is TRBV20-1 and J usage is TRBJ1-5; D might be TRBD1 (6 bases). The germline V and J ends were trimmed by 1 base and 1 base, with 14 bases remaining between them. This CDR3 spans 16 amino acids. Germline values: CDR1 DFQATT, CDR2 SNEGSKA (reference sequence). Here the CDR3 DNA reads TGCAGTGCTAGAGGGACACAGGGTAAAAGCAATCAGCCCCAGCATTTT. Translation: CSARGTQGKSNQPQHF.

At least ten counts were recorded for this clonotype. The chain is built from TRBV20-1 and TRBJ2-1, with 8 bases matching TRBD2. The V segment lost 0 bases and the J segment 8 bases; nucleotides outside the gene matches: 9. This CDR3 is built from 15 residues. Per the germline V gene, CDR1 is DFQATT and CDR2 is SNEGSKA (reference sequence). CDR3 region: CSARDPTGGVDEQFF. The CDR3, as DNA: TGCAGTGCTAGAGATCCGACGGGAGGGGTCGATGAGCAGTTCTTC.

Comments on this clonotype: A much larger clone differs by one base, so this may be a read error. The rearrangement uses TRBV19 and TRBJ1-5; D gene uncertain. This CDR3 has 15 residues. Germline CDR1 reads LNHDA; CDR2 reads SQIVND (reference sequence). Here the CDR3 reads CAGSIGRGSNQPQHF. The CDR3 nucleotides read TGTGCCGGTAGTATCGGGAGAGGCAGCAATCAGCCCCAGCATTTT.

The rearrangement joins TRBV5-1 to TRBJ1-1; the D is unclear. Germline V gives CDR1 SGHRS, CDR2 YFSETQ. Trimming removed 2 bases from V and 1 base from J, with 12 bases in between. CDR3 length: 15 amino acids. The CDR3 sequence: CASSFSRGENTEAFF. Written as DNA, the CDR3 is TGCGCCAGCAGCTTTAGTAGAGGTGAGAACACTGAAGCTTTCTTT.

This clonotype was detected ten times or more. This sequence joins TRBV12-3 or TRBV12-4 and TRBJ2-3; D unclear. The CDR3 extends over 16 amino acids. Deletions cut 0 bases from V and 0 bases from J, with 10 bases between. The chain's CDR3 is CASSLAVTVSTDTQYF. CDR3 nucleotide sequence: TGTGCCAGCAGTTTAGCGGTGACGGTTAGCACAGATACGCAGTATTTT.

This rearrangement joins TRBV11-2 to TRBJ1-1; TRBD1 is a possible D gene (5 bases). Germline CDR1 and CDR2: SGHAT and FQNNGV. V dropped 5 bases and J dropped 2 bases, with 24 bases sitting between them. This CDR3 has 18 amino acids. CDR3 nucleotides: TGTGCCAGCAGCCGCGGGGGGGGGGGGGGGGTGGGAAACACTGAAGCTTTCTTT. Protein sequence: CASSRGGGGGVGNTEAFF.

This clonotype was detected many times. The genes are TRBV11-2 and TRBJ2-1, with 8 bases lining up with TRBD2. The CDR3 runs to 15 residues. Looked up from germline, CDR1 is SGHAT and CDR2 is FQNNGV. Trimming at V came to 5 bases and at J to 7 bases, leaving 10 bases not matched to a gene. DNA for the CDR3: TGTGCCAGCAGCGTGGGACTAGACGATGGGAATGAGCAGTTCTTC. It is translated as CASSVGLDDGNEQFF.

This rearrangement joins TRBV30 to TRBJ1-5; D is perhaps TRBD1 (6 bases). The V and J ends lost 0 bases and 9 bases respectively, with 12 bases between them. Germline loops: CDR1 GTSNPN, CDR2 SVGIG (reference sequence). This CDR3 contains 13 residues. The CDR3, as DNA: TGTGCCTGGAGTGTACAGGGAAGGTCGCCCCAGCATTTT. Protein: CAWSVQGRSPQHF. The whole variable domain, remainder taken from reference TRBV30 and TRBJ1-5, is SQTIHQWPATLVQPVGSPLSLECTVEGTSNPNLYWYRQAAGRGLQLLFYSVGIGQISSEVPQNLSASRPQDRQFILSSKKLLLSDSGFYLCAWSVQGRSPQHFGDGTRLSIL.